What follows are 27 T cell receptor beta chains derived from one specimen sequenced in a study of T cells in Graves' hyperthyroidism and ophthalmopathy. RNA transcripts provided the source from which TCR beta CDR3 regions were amplified. TCR CDR3 regions were first amplified by RT-PCR with HTBI primers. TCRdb reprocessed the multiplex PCR reads with MiXCR, giving one entry per CDR3 protein. Here the sample spans 650,000 to 850,000 distinct CDR3 sequences, under 20% being singletons. Sequenced material: blood. The receptor source for this set is a woman in her forties or fifties with Graves' hyperthyroidism that later progressed to Graves' ophthalmopathy.

The table lists this clonotype with many counts. The chain joins TRBV20-1 to TRBJ2-3; 7 nucleotides align to TRBD2. The CDR3 consists of 13 residues. V shed 6 bases, J shed 4 bases, and the junction held 7 bases outside the gene matches. Germline V gene lookup returns CDR1 DFQATT and CDR2 SNEGSKA (reference sequence). CDR3 residues: CSARREGSDTQYF. DNA for the CDR3: TGCAGTGCAAGAAGGGAGGGCTCAGATACGCAGTATTTT.

This clonotype was observed at least ten times. The chain joins TRBV3-1 to TRBJ2-3; TRBD2 matches 7 bases. This CDR3 region has 17 residues. CDR1 and CDR2 (germline): LGHDT, YNNKEL (reference sequence). J gave up 4 bases and V 0 bases, and 10 bases lay outside the gene matches. The CDR3 loop reads CASSQDMGGRNPDTQYF. The CDR3 DNA reads as TGTGCCAGCAGCCAAGATATGGGAGGGCGTAACCCAGATACGCAGTATTTT.

The genes are TRBV6-1 and TRBJ2-7; D may correspond to TRBD1 or TRBD2 (5 bases each). Germline CDR1 and CDR2: MNHNS and SASEGT. With 0 bases removed from V and 3 bases from J, the gap between germline ends came to 9 bases. This CDR3 has 14 residues. The CDR3 DNA is TGTGCCAGCAGTGAAGCCCGGGACGGCTACGAGCAGTACTTC. Its translation: CASSEARDGYEQYF.

This clonotype was counted ten times or more. This chain joins TRBV5-1 and TRBJ2-3; weak D call: TRBD2 (6 bases). CDR3 length: 15 residues. The germline V gene has CDR1 SGHRS and CDR2 YFSETQ. Trimming pared 1 base from V and 3 bases from J, leaving 12 bases between. The CDR3 coding sequence is TGCGCCAGCAGCTTGACTAGCCGGGAAACAGATACGCAGTATTTT. Its protein is CASSLTSRETDTQYF.

This clonotype was recorded many times. The rearrangement joins TRBV12-3 or TRBV12-4 to TRBJ1-1, with D perhaps TRBD1 (6 bases). The CDR3 loop spans 14 amino acids. V was shortened by 5 bases and J by 5 bases, with 15 bases between the two germline ends. The CDR3 spells CASSPRGWGTEAFF. In DNA, the CDR3 is TGTGCCAGCAGTCCGAGGGGGTGGGGAACTGAAGCTTTCTTT.

This clonotype has only a few counts. The chain joins TRBV27 to TRBJ1-1; D might be TRBD1 (5 bases). CDR3 size: 16 residues. Deletions cut 1 base from V and 0 bases from J, with 12 bases between. The germline CDR1 and CDR2 sequences are MNHEY and SMNVEV (reference sequence). The CDR3 sequence is CASSLLGPLMNTEAFF. The DNA of the CDR3 is TGTGCCAGCAGTTTATTGGGACCCCTCATGAACACTGAAGCTTTCTTT.

This clonotype was detected a few times. V and J are TRBV5-8 and TRBJ2-5; D is possibly TRBD2 (6 bases). Germline V gene data show CDR1 as SGHTS and CDR2 as YDEGEE. The CDR3 contains 16 residues. Trimming cost V 0 bases and J 4 bases, with 16 bases left between them. This chain's CDR3 is CASSLGQTRGGETQYF. DNA for the CDR3: TGTGCCAGCAGCTTGGGACAGACTAGGGGTGGAGAGACCCAGTACTTC.

This clonotype was observed at least ten times. The chain recombines TRBV3-1 with TRBJ2-7; no reliable D call. This CDR3 comprises 13 residues. Trimming took 4 bases from V and 2 from J, leaving 9 bases between them. Germline assignment: CDR1 LGHDT and CDR2 YNNKEL (reference sequence). Here the CDR3 reads CASSRLRPYEQYF. The CDR3 DNA sequence: TGTGCCAGCAGCCGCCTCAGGCCCTACGAGCAGTACTTC.

This clonotype turned up a few times. The chain has TRBV19 and TRBJ1-5, with D possibly matching TRBD1 (5 bases). V lost 3 bases to trimming and J lost 2 bases, with 23 bases between them. Per the germline V gene, CDR1 is LNHDA and CDR2 is SQIVND (reference sequence). The CDR3 contains 19 residues. The CDR3 coding sequence is TGTGCCAGTAGTATTCAGCCCACCACGACAGTGACGGGCAATCAGCCCCAGCATTTT. Its protein product is CASSIQPTTTVTGNQPQHF.

This clonotype showed up just a few times. The V call is TRBV4-2, the J call TRBJ2-3; 10 positions match TRBD2. V gave up 0 bases and J gave up 6 bases; unmatched junction bases: 12. The CDR3 covers 18 residues. Per germline, CDR1 LGHNA and CDR2 YNFKEQ. This CDR3 is CASSQEVTGLAALDTQYF. The CDR3 coding sequence is TGTGCCAGCAGCCAAGAAGTAACCGGACTAGCGGCGCTCGATACGCAGTATTTT.

This clonotype was found a few times. The chain has TRBV12-3 or TRBV12-4 and TRBJ2-7, with 12 bases lining up with TRBD1. The CDR3 has 15 residues. The ends lost 6 bases at V and 5 bases at J; junction bases unmatched: 8. CDR3 sequence: CASSPPGQGAHEQYF. The CDR3 region has the DNA TGTGCCAGCAGCCCACCGGGACAGGGGGCCCACGAGCAGTACTTC.

The chain recombines TRBV19 with TRBJ1-4; TRBD1 might be the D (6 bases). Germline V gene data show CDR1 as LNHDA and CDR2 as SQIVND (reference sequence). V lost 5 bases to trimming and J lost 0 bases, with 16 bases between them. There are 17 residues in the CDR3. The CDR3 nucleotides are TGTGCCAGTAGTGGCCCCGGACAGCCTGCAACTAATGAAAAACTGTTTTTT. It translates to CASSGPGQPATNEKLFF.

At least ten counts were recorded for this clonotype. The V and J genes are TRBV2 and TRBJ1-5, with 7 bases that match TRBD1. V shed 5 bases, J shed 7 bases, and the junction held 5 bases outside the gene matches. Per germline, CDR1 SNHLY and CDR2 FYNNEI. There are 13 residues in the CDR3. DNA of the CDR3: TGTGCCAGCAGTTCACAGGGGTACCAGCCCCAGCATTTT. Amino acids: CASSSQGYQPQHF.

This clonotype was seen at least ten times. CDR3 sequence (DNA): TGCGCCAGCAGCTTGGTAGGGCAGAACTACGAGCAGTACTTC. Protein sequence: CASSLVGQNYEQYF. The chain couples TRBV5-1 to TRBJ2-7, with D unclear. The CDR3 has 14 residues. CDR1 and CDR2 (germline): SGHRS, YFSETQ. V was cut by 0 bases and J by 3 bases, with 10 bases left in between.

This clonotype showed up just a few times. The chain recombines TRBV12-3 or TRBV12-4 with TRBJ2-7; 9 positions match TRBD1. J was trimmed by 5 bases and V by 1 base; bases with no gene match: 3. The CDR3 covers 14 residues. DNA for the CDR3: TGTGCCAGCAGTTTAGGGACAGGGGTCCACGAGCAGTACTTC. The encoded protein is CASSLGTGVHEQYF.

V gene TRBV28 combines with J gene TRBJ2-1, with 8 bases that match TRBD2. The CDR3 covers 16 residues. J gave up 7 bases and V 4 bases, and 12 bases lay outside the gene matches. Germline CDR1 MDHEN, CDR2 SYDVKM. This chain's CDR3 is CASSSPAGGNLNEQFF. The CDR3 coding sequence is TGTGCCAGCAGTTCCCCGGCGGGGGGCAATTTAAATGAGCAGTTCTTC.

This chain uses TRBV5-1 with TRBJ1-4; 8 nucleotides agree with TRBD1. The CDR3 is made up of 15 amino acids. CDR1 and CDR2 from the germline V gene are SGHRS and YFSETQ. Losses at the gene ends were 4 bases for V and 6 bases for J; bases not matched to a gene: 8. CDR3 sequence reads: CASSLRTGPDEKLFF. The CDR3 DNA is TGCGCCAGCAGCCTGAGGACAGGGCCCGATGAAAAACTGTTTTTT. The full variable domain, completed using reference TRBV5-1 and TRBJ1-4, is KAGVTQTPRYLIKTRGQQVTLSCSPISGHRSVSWYQQTPGQGLQFLFEYFSETQRNKGNFPGRFSGRQFSNSRSEMNVSTLELGDSALYLCASSLRTGPDEKLFFGSGTQLSVL.

Only a few counts were recorded for this clonotype. The chain joins TRBV12-3 or TRBV12-4 to TRBJ2-2; D is uncertain. The CDR3 runs to 13 residues. With 8 bases removed from V and 4 bases from J, the gap between germline ends came to 11 bases. CDR3 bases: TGTGCCAGCGTGGAGCACGCCACCGGGGAGCTGTTTTTT. It specifies CASVEHATGELFF.

This clonotype was recorded many times. The rearrangement links TRBV5-1 to TRBJ1-1, with TRBD1 as a possible D gene (5 bases). The length of the CDR3 is 14 residues. With 3 bases removed from V and 1 base from J, the gap between germline ends came to 10 bases. Germline V gives CDR1 SGHRS, CDR2 YFSETQ. The CDR3 loop is CASSSYQGNTEAFF. Written as DNA, the CDR3 is TGCGCCAGCAGCTCCTATCAGGGGAACACTGAAGCTTTCTTT.

This clonotype came up a few times. The V call is TRBV6-1, the J call TRBJ2-1, with D perhaps matching TRBD2 (6 bases). V shed 4 bases and J shed 4 bases, with 14 bases lying between them. The V gene's germline CDR1 is MNHNS and CDR2 SASEGT. This CDR3 has 15 residues. The CDR3 sequence is CASSGRDGGYNEQFF. CDR3 DNA sequence: TGTGCCAGCAGTGGCCGGGACGGGGGTTACAATGAGCAGTTCTTC.

The DNA of the CDR3 is TGTGCCAGCAGCCAAGATCGAGGGACAGGGGGCGGTCAGCCCCAGCATTTT. It encodes CASSQDRGTGGGQPQHF. V is TRBV3-1 and J is TRBJ1-5, with 12 positions matching TRBD1. Trimming at V came to 0 bases and at J to 6 bases, leaving 6 bases not matched to a gene. Germline assignment: CDR1 LGHDT and CDR2 YNNKEL (reference sequence). There are 17 residues in the CDR3.

The J gene is TRBJ2-7, the V gene TRBV4-1; 8 bases map to TRBD1. Losses at the gene ends were 1 base for V and 5 bases for J; bases not matched to a gene: 4. The CDR3 runs 14 residues. Germline V lookup: CDR1 MGHRA, CDR2 YSYEKL. Written as DNA, the CDR3 is TGCGCCAGCAGCCAAGGCGCAGGGGGCAACGAGCAGTACTTC. Protein sequence: CASSQGAGGNEQYF.

This clonotype turned up a few times. J is TRBJ2-1 and V is TRBV19; 8 nucleotides line up with TRBD2. CDR1 is LNHDA and CDR2 is SQIVND in the germline V gene (reference sequence). This CDR3 comprises 15 residues. V shed 3 bases and J 5 bases; nucleotides not matched to a gene: 6. CDR3 residues: CASSISSGGNNEQFF. CDR3 nucleotide sequence: TGTGCCAGTAGTATCTCGAGCGGGGGAAACAATGAGCAGTTCTTC.

V is TRBV29-1 and J is TRBJ1-2; D is unclear. Germline values: CDR1 SQVTM, CDR2 ANQGSEA. The CDR3 sequence is 13 residues long. The V end was cut by 4 bases, the J end by 8 bases, with 17 bases between. CDR3 residues: CSVVVPGYGGYTF. DNA for the CDR3: TGCAGCGTTGTTGTCCCAGGTTACGGGGGCTACACCTTC. Supplemented by reference TRBV29-1 and TRBJ1-2, the full variable domain reads SAVISQKPSRDICQRGTSLTIQCQVDSQVTMMFWYRQQPGQSLTLIATANQGSEATYESGFVIDKFPISRPNLTFSTLTVSNMSPEDSSIYLCSVVVPGYGGYTFGSGTRLTVV.

The V and J genes are TRBV10-3 and TRBJ2-7; a possible D gene is TRBD1 (6 bases). This CDR3 comprises 16 residues. Trimming took 0 bases from V and 3 from J, leaving 15 bases between them. CDR1 is ENHRY, CDR2 SYGVKD, per germline. CDR3 DNA: TGTGCCATCAGTGAGTCGACAGGTCAGATTTACTACGAGCAGTACTTC. It specifies CAISESTGQIYYEQYF.

In this sample, this clonotype turned up many times. The genes are TRBV5-1 and TRBJ2-3; 7 positions agree with TRBD2. The V and J ends lost 0 bases and 5 bases, in that order; junction bases with no gene match: 6. Germline CDR1 SGHRS, CDR2 YFSETQ. The CDR3 is made up of 15 amino acids. CDR3 DNA sequence: TGCGCCAGCAGCTTGGCTAGCGGCGGGGTAGATACGCAGTATTTT. Translating gives CASSLASGGVDTQYF.

The genes are TRBV11-2 and TRBJ2-7; TRBD2 matches at 10 bases. Germline CDR1 is SGHAT and CDR2 is FQNNGV. The V and J ends lost 5 bases and 5 bases, in that order; junction bases with no gene match: 12. There are 16 residues in the CDR3. This CDR3 is CASSSGTSASVHEQYF. DNA of the CDR3: TGTGCCAGCAGCAGCGGGACTAGCGCGTCGGTCCACGAGCAGTACTTC.